This T cell receptor (beta chain) was identified in a study of cytomegalovirus exposure and HLA in healthy donors. Study-level information: Roughly 77 million unique TCRs from HLA-typed donors made up an early data release. Overall study findings and caveats: No immune exposure information besides CMV serostatus was available.

Researchers ran the PCR with 60 Vbeta and 13 Jbeta primers. The protocol was immunoSEQ multiplex PCR, while the TCRdb copy is restricted to in-frame clones and leaves out a portion. This sample carries some 200,000 clones, roughly four fifths of them seen once, and the ten largest clones take 2.5% to 3.5%. As concerns this clone: The antigen is unknown.

The CDR3 runs to 15 residues. The ends were cut back, 1 base at V and 2 bases at J, with 11 bases in the middle. Germline V gene sequence: CDR1 SGHVS, CDR2 FNYEAQ. V is TRBV7-6 and J is TRBJ2-5, with D possibly matching TRBD2 (5 bases). The sequence came from a woman in her thirties or forties in good health and CMV-seronegative. Sequenced input: PBMCs. CDR3 residues: CASSLGGALQETQYF. Written as DNA, the CDR3 is TGTGCCAGCAGCTTAGGGGGAGCACTTCAAGAGACCCAGTACTTC.